This entry features one T cell receptor (beta chain) sequence. These data come from a study of blood T cell repertoires in COVID-19. The germline V gene has CDR1 LGHDT and CDR2 YNNKEL (reference sequence). V gave up 2 bases and J gave up 5 bases, with 8 bases separating them. The CDR3 extends over 13 amino acids. Sequencing was performed with immunoSEQ multiplex PCR; in TCRdb, only in-frame clones are kept and a portion is missing. The sample shows approximately 92,000 clones, over 70% of them seen only once. The TCR sequence derives from a man aged 55 to 70 with acute or convalescent COVID-19. The chain links TRBV3-1 (or the pseudogene TRBV3-2) to TRBJ2-3; possible D gene TRBD1, 5 bases. The sequencing sample was made of peripheral blood. The CDR3 coding sequence is TGTGCCAGCAGCCAATATAGGGGAGATACGCAGTATTTT. Its protein product is CASSQYRGDTQYF.